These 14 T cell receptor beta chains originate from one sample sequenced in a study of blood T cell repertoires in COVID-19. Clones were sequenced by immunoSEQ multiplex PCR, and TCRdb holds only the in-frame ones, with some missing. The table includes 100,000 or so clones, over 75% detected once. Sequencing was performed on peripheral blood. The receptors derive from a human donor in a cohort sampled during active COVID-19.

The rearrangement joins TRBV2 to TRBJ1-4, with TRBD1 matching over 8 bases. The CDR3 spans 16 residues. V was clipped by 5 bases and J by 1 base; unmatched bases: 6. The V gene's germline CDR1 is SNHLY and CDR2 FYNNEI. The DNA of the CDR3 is TGTGCCAGCAGTTCTGGGACAGGCGGAACTAATGAAAAACTGTTTTTT. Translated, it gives CASSSGTGGTNEKLFF.

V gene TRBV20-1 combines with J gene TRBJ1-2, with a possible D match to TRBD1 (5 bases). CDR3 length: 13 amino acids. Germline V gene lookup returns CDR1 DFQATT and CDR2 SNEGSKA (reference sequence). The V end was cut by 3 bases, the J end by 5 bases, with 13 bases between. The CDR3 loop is CSASGGLIYGYTF. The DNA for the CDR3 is TGCAGTGCTAGTGGGGGACTTATTTATGGCTACACCTTC.

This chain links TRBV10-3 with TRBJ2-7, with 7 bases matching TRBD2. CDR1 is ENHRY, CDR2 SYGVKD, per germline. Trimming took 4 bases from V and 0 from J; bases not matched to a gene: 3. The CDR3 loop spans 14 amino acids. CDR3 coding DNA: TGTGCCATCAGTGGGGGCGGGAGCTCCTACGAGCAGTACTTC. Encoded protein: CAISGGGSSYEQYF.

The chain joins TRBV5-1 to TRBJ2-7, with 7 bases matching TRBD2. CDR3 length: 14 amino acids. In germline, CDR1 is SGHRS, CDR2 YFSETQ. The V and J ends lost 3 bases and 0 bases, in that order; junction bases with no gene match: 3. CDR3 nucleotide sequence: TGCGCCAGCAGCTCCAGCGGGATCTCCTACGAGCAGTACTTC. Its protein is CASSSSGISYEQYF.

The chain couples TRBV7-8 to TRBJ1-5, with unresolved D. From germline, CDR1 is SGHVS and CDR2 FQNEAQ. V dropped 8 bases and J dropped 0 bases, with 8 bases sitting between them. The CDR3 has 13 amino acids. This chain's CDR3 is CASQDNSNQPQHF. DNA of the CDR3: TGTGCCAGCCAGGATAATAGCAATCAGCCCCAGCATTTT.

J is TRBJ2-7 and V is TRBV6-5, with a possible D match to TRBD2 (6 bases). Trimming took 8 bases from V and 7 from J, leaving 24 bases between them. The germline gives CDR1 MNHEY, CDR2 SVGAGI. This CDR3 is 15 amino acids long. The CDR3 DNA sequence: TGTGCCAGCTTTCCAAGCCCCGGGAGTATGGGGGAGCAGTACTTC. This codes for CASFPSPGSMGEQYF.

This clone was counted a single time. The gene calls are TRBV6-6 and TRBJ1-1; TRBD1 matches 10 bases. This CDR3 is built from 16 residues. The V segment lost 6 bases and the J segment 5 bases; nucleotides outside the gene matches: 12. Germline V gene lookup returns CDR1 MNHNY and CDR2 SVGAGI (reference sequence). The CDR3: CASRPTRQGATTEAFF. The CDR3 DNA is TGTGCCAGCAGACCAACCAGACAGGGGGCAACAACTGAAGCTTTCTTT.

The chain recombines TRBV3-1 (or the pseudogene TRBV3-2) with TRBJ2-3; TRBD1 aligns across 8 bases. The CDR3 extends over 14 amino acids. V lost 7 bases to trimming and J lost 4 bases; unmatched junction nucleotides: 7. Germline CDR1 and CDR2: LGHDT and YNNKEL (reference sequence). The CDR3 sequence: CASTTDRVPDTQYF. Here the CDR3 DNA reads TGTGCCAGCACTACGGACAGGGTACCAGATACGCAGTATTTT.

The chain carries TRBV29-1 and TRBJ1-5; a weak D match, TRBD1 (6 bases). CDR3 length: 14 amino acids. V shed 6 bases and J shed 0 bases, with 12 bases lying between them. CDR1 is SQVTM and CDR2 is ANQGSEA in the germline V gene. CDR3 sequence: CSVPGHHSNQPQHF. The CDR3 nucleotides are TGCAGCGTGCCGGGACACCATAGCAATCAGCCCCAGCATTTT.

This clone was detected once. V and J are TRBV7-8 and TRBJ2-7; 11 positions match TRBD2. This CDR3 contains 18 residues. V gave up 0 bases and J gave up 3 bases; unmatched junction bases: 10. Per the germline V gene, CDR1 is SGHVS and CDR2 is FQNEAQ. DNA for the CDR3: TGTGCCAGCAGCTTAGCGATACTAGCGGGAGACTGGGTCTACGAGCAGTACTTC. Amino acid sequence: CASSLAILAGDWVYEQYF.

The CDR3 spells CASSPSGNYEQYF. As DNA, the CDR3 is TGTGCCAGCTCACCGAGCGGTAATTACGAGCAGTACTTC. The gene calls are TRBV18 and TRBJ2-7; D may be TRBD2 (5 bases). Trimming took 3 bases from V and 4 from J, leaving 10 bases between them. Germline lookup yields CDR1 KGHSH and CDR2 LQKENI. This CDR3 has 13 amino acids. The whole variable domain, remainder taken from reference TRBV18 and TRBJ2-7, is NAGVMQNPRHLVRRRGQEARLRCSPMKGHSHVYWYRQLPEEGLKFMVYLQKENIIDESGMPKERFSAEFPKEGPSILRIQQVVRGDSAAYFCASSPSGNYEQYFGPGTRLTVT.

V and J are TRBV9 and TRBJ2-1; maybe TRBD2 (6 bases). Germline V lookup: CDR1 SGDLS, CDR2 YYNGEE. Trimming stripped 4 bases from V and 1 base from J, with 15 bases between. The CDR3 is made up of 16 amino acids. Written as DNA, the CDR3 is TGTGCCAGCAGCCCTAGGTGGGGGGATTCCTACAATGAGCAGTTCTTC. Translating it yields CASSPRWGDSYNEQFF.

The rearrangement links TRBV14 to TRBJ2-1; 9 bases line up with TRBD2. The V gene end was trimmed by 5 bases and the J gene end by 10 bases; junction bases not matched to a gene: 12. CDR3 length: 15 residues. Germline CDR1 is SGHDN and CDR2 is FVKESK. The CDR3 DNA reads TGTGCCAGCAGCGAAGGGGTAGCGGGAGTCTGGGAGCAGTTCTTC. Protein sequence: CASSEGVAGVWEQFF.

CDR3 protein: CASSSSPGNEQYF. The CDR3 coding sequence is TGTGCCAGCTCTTCCAGCCCCGGGAACGAGCAGTACTTC. V is TRBV9 and J is TRBJ2-7, with a possible D match to TRBD2 (5 bases). Trimming pared 7 bases from V and 5 bases from J, leaving 16 bases between. The CDR3 runs to 13 residues. Germline assignment: CDR1 SGDLS and CDR2 YYNGEE.